A single sample is the source of the 31 T cell receptor beta chains below, sequenced in a study of blood T cell repertoires in COVID-19. The protocol was immunoSEQ multiplex PCR, while the TCRdb copy is restricted to in-frame clones and leaves out a portion. The profile covers more than 85,000 clones, with 65% to 90% appearing a single time and about 25% taken by the ten largest. The specimen sequenced was peripheral blood. The receptors here all came from a man aged 55 to 70 with acute or convalescent COVID-19.

The V gene is TRBV15, the J gene TRBJ1-1, with D uncertain. CDR1 is LNHNV, CDR2 YYDKDF, per germline (reference sequence). Trimming took 0 bases from V and 6 from J, leaving 5 bases between them. This CDR3 has 12 residues. The CDR3 here is CATSRDTAEAFF. The CDR3 region has the DNA TGTGCCACCAGCAGAGATACTGCTGAAGCTTTCTTT.

V gene TRBV24-1 combines with J gene TRBJ1-2, with TRBD1 matching over 7 bases. Germline CDR1 reads KGHDR; CDR2 reads SFDVKD. CDR3 size: 16 residues. Unmatched junction bases numbered 12, after V lost 4 bases and J lost 5 bases. CDR3 sequence (DNA): TGTGCCACCAGTGACCGAACCCGAACAGGGGAGTATGGCTACACCTTC. This gives the protein CATSDRTRTGEYGYTF.

This clone came up a few times. The V call is TRBV4-3, the J call TRBJ1-5; D unresolved. V dropped 0 bases and J dropped 4 bases, with 13 bases sitting between them. The CDR3 extends over 16 amino acids. Germline-derived CDR1 and CDR2 are LGHNA and YSLEER. The chain's CDR3 is CASSQEVVGANQPQHF. The CDR3 DNA reads as TGCGCCAGCAGCCAAGAGGTGGTGGGAGCAAATCAGCCCCAGCATTTT.

The V gene is TRBV6-4, the J gene TRBJ2-5; 8 nucleotides line up with TRBD2. Unmatched junction bases numbered 15, after V lost 7 bases and J lost 2 bases. The CDR3 has 17 residues. Germline CDR1 is MRHNA and CDR2 is SNTAGT. CDR3 coding DNA: TGTGCCAGCAATAATACCCCAGGGGCTAGCGGGCAAGAGACCCAGTACTTC. Translation: CASNNTPGASGQETQYF.

V and J are TRBV10-3 and TRBJ1-3; D gene unclear. V dropped 3 bases and J dropped 4 bases, with 4 bases sitting between them. The CDR3 is 12 residues long. Germline V lookup: CDR1 ENHRY, CDR2 SYGVKD. The CDR3 is CAISDRGNTIYF. CDR3 DNA sequence: TGTGCCATCAGTGATCGGGGAAACACCATATATTTT.

The CDR3 region is CASSVYSNQPQHF. The CDR3 coding sequence is TGTGCCAGCAGCGTTTATAGCAATCAGCCCCAGCATTTT. The chain combines TRBV6-2 or TRBV6-3 with TRBJ1-5; D is undetermined. The germline CDR1 and CDR2 sequences are MNHEY and SVGEGT. The V gene lost 6 bases and the J gene lost 0 bases, with 6 bases spanning the gap. This CDR3 is built from 13 residues.

This chain links TRBV9 with TRBJ1-2; D is unclear. The CDR3 covers 14 residues. V was pared by 3 bases and J by 1 base, with 10 bases between. Germline V lookup: CDR1 SGDLS, CDR2 YYNGEE. The CDR3 protein is CASSGTGGNYGYTF. As DNA, the CDR3 is TGTGCCAGCAGCGGTACGGGAGGTAACTATGGCTACACCTTC.

V usage is TRBV7-8 and J usage is TRBJ1-6, with D possibly TRBD1 on 6 matching bases. Germline assignment: CDR1 SGHVS and CDR2 FQNEAQ. Trimming left V 4 bases short and J 3 bases short, with 19 bases between. The CDR3 consists of 18 residues. The CDR3 loop reads CASSSGRGASIYNSPLHF. DNA for the CDR3: TGTGCCAGCAGCTCCGGGAGGGGGGCATCCATCTATAATTCACCCCTCCACTTT. Full variable domain (outside the CDR3, taken from reference TRBV7-8 and TRBJ1-6): GAGVSQSPRYKVAKRGQDVALRCDPISGHVSLFWYQQALGQGPEFLTYFQNEAQLDKSGLPSDRFFAERPEGSVSTLKIQRTQQEDSAVYLCASSSGRGASIYNSPLHFGNGTRLTVT.

V is TRBV5-4 and J is TRBJ1-2; D gene ambiguous. CDR3 length equals 13 residues. V lost 1 base, J lost 6 bases, and 10 bases lay in between. The germline V gene has CDR1 SGHNT and CDR2 YYREEE (reference sequence). This chain's CDR3 is CASSLYSLDGYTF. The CDR3 coding sequence is TGTGCCAGCAGCTTGTACTCCCTAGATGGCTACACCTTC.

The chain uses TRBV19 and TRBJ2-3; TRBD1 aligns across 8 bases. Germline V gene data show CDR1 as LNHDA and CDR2 as SQIVND (reference sequence). V lost 0 bases, J lost 1 base, and 0 bases stayed unmatched. The CDR3 sequence is 15 residues long. CDR3 bases: TGTGCCAGTAGTATAGAGGACAGGGGCACAGATACGCAGTATTTT. This sequence encodes CASSIEDRGTDTQYF.

The chain has TRBV28 and TRBJ1-3; D is ambiguous. The CDR3 length is 14 residues. The V gene's germline CDR1 is MDHEN and CDR2 SYDVKM. V was trimmed by 5 bases and J by 4 bases, leaving 12 bases between them. The chain's CDR3 is CASSLGLQGNTIYF. DNA for the CDR3: TGTGCCAGCAGTCTTGGACTACAGGGAAACACCATATATTTT.

The chain joins TRBV29-1 to TRBJ2-6; tentatively, D is TRBD2 (6 bases). CDR1 is SQVTM and CDR2 is ANQGSEA in the germline V gene. CDR3 length: 18 residues. V lost 6 bases, J lost 2 bases, and 23 bases lay in between. CDR3 protein: CSVFRRDSRKAGANVLTF. The CDR3 nucleotides are TGCAGCGTGTTTAGACGGGACTCCCGAAAGGCTGGGGCCAACGTCCTGACTTTC.

The chain joins TRBV5-1 to TRBJ1-1; D not resolved. The CDR3 spans 12 residues. CDR1 and CDR2 (germline): SGHRS, YFSETQ. V lost 5 bases and J 8 bases, leaving 13 bases between the germline ends. The CDR3 bases are TGCGCCAGCAGGCAAACAGAGAACGAAGCTTTCTTT. Encoded protein: CASRQTENEAFF.

This chain joins TRBV2 and TRBJ2-5; 7 nucleotides match TRBD2. Losses at the gene ends were 0 bases for V and 2 bases for J; bases not matched to a gene: 3. The CDR3 is 15 residues long. Germline CDR1 reads SNHLY; CDR2 reads FYNNEI. CDR3 protein: CASSEAGGRQETQYF. CDR3 sequence (DNA): TGTGCCAGCAGTGAAGCCGGGGGGAGGCAAGAGACCCAGTACTTC. The full variable domain, in which reference TRBV2 and TRBJ2-5 provide the parts outside the CDR3, is EPEVTQTPSHQVTQMGQEVILRCVPISNHLYFYWYRQILGQKVEFLVSFYNNEISEKSEIFDDQFSVERPDGSNFTLKIRSTKLEDSAMYFCASSEAGGRQETQYFGPGTRLLVL.

The chain joins TRBV5-4 to TRBJ2-1; 9 positions match TRBD2. The germline V gene has CDR1 SGHNT and CDR2 YYREEE (reference sequence). V lost 5 bases and J lost 9; bases outside the gene matches: 15. This CDR3 region has 16 residues. The CDR3 DNA is TGTGCCAGCAGATACGCCGGGACTAGCAGCGGCGGTGAGCAGTTCTTC. Its translation: CASRYAGTSSGGEQFF.

The V gene is TRBV7-6, the J gene TRBJ1-3, with no clear D. The CDR3 consists of 15 residues. Trimming left V 4 bases short and J 0 bases short, with 10 bases between. CDR1 and CDR2 (germline): SGHVS, FNYEAQ. CDR3 in amino acids: CASSSQGSSGNTIYF. The CDR3 coding sequence is TGTGCCAGCAGCTCACAAGGGAGCTCTGGAAACACCATATATTTT.

Of note for this clone: Other DNA sequences in this specimen translate into the identical CDR3. The rearrangement links TRBV28 to TRBJ1-5; D may be TRBD1 (5 bases). Between the trimmed V and J ends, which lost 5 bases and 2 bases, there was a span of 13 bases. CDR1 MDHEN and CDR2 SYDVKM come from the germline V gene. The CDR3 totals 15 residues. The CDR3 spells CASSPGGGGNQPQHF. For the CDR3, the DNA is TGTGCCAGCAGTCCCGGCGGGGGTGGCAATCAGCCCCAGCATTTT. The full variable domain, rest sourced from reference TRBV28 and TRBJ1-5, is DVKVTQSSRYLVKRTGEKVFLECVQDMDHENMFWYRQDPGLGLRLIYFSYDVKMKEKGDIPEGYSVSREKKERFSLILESASTNQTSMYLCASSPGGGGNQPQHFGDGTRLSIL.

The genes are TRBV10-3 and TRBJ2-5; 8 nucleotides agree with TRBD1. Looked up from germline, CDR1 is ENHRY and CDR2 is SYGVKD. Trimming took 6 bases from V and 7 from J; bases not matched to a gene: 13. This CDR3 spans 15 amino acids. The DNA of the CDR3 is TGTGCCATCAGCCCGACAGGGGACGGGTTAGGGACCCAGTACTTC. Translation: CAISPTGDGLGTQYF.

The chain recombines TRBV19 with TRBJ2-1; 9 bases map to TRBD1. Germline CDR1 reads LNHDA; CDR2 reads SQIVND (reference sequence). The CDR3 consists of 15 residues. The ends lost 4 bases at V and 5 bases at J; junction bases unmatched: 6. In DNA form, the CDR3 reads TGTGCCAGTAGTACGGGGAACAGGGGGCACAATGAGCAGTTCTTC. Its protein is CASSTGNRGHNEQFF.

The rearrangement joins TRBV5-6 to TRBJ1-1; D is perhaps TRBD1 (5 bases). CDR1 SGHDT and CDR2 YYEEEE come from the germline V gene. V gave up 1 base and J gave up 3 bases, with 10 bases separating them. This CDR3 comprises 14 residues. The CDR3: CASSLPGMYTEAFF. As DNA, the CDR3 is TGTGCCAGCAGCTTGCCAGGGATGTACACTGAAGCTTTCTTT.

The J gene is TRBJ1-5, the V gene TRBV28; 8 nucleotides align to TRBD1. Germline lookup yields CDR1 MDHEN and CDR2 SYDVKM. V lost 8 bases and J lost 6; bases outside the gene matches: 9. There are 14 residues in the CDR3. For the CDR3, the DNA is TGTGCCAGCTGGACAGGGCTAGCAAGTCAGCCCCAGCATTTT. This translates into CASWTGLASQPQHF.

V gene TRBV4-2 combines with J gene TRBJ2-1; 8 nucleotides agree with TRBD2. This CDR3 has 19 amino acids. Per the germline V gene, CDR1 is LGHNA and CDR2 is YNFKEQ. J lost 0 bases, V lost 5 bases, and 15 bases had no gene match. The CDR3, as DNA: TGTGCCAGCAGCTTCAGGCCCGGCAGGCTAGCGGGCTCCTACAATGAGCAGTTCTTC. Protein: CASSFRPGRLAGSYNEQFF.

V usage is TRBV7-5 and J usage is TRBJ1-2; the DNA was not compared with TRBD1, the D call given in the table. TRBV7-5 corresponds to a pseudogene. This CDR3 spans 15 amino acids. Written as DNA, the CDR3 is TGTGCCAGAAGCTTAGGTCAGGGCGCCGACTATGGCTACACCTTC. It codes for CARSLGQGADYGYTF.

The CDR3 region is CASTSLGQPGDEQFF. The CDR3 coding sequence is TGTGCCAGCACCTCACTAGGGCAGCCTGGCGATGAGCAGTTCTTC. The chain couples TRBV7-3 to TRBJ2-1; a weak D match, TRBD2 (5 bases). With 7 bases removed from V and 8 bases from J, the gap between germline ends came to 21 bases. CDR1 SGHTA and CDR2 FQGTGA come from the germline V gene. This CDR3 is 15 amino acids long.

The table lists this clone with a few counts. V usage is TRBV11-2 and J usage is TRBJ2-7, with a tentative D call TRBD1 (6 bases). Trimming took 0 bases from V and 5 from J, leaving 14 bases between them. The CDR3 runs to 15 residues. The germline gives CDR1 SGHAT, CDR2 FQNNGV. Here the CDR3 reads CASSLDLGGIDEQYV. In nucleotides, the CDR3 is TGTGCCAGCAGCTTAGATCTAGGGGGTATCGACGAGCAGTACGTC.

This rearrangement joins TRBV5-1 to TRBJ1-4, with 7 nucleotides matching TRBD1. CDR3 size: 16 residues. Germline loops: CDR1 SGHRS, CDR2 YFSETQ. The V and J ends lost 4 bases and 0 bases, in that order; junction bases with no gene match: 6. CDR3 coding DNA: TGCGCCAGCAGCATGGGACAGTCTGCAACTAATGAAAAACTGTTTTTT. This encodes CASSMGQSATNEKLFF.

The chain couples TRBV7-8 to TRBJ2-1, with 7 bases aligning to TRBD1. Germline V gene data show CDR1 as SGHVS and CDR2 as FQNEAQ. The CDR3 is made up of 15 amino acids. Trimming took 5 bases from V and 5 from J; bases not matched to a gene: 9. The CDR3, as DNA: TGTGCCAGCAGCCCGCAGGGACAGTTAAACAATGAGCAGTTCTTC. Its translation is CASSPQGQLNNEQFF.

Only one count was recorded for this clone. V and J are TRBV7-2 and TRBJ1-1; possibly TRBD1 for D (6 bases). In germline, CDR1 is SGHTA, CDR2 FQGNSA. Trimming shortened V by 3 bases and J by 11 bases, and 16 bases separated the two germline ends. The CDR3 covers 13 residues. The CDR3 sequence: CASSFGQIWGAFF. CDR3 nucleotides: TGTGCCAGCAGCTTTGGACAGATTTGGGGGGCTTTCTTT.

The V gene is TRBV5-1, the J gene TRBJ1-1; 8 bases line up with TRBD1. V lost 4 bases, J lost 3 bases, and 5 bases stayed unmatched. The CDR3 sequence is 14 residues long. The germline V gene has CDR1 SGHRS and CDR2 YFSETQ. The chain's CDR3 is CASSPSTGDTEAFF. The CDR3 nucleotides read TGCGCCAGCAGCCCCTCGACAGGGGACACTGAAGCTTTCTTT.

The V call is TRBV25-1, the J call TRBJ2-7; D not resolved. Deletions cut 4 bases from V and 6 bases from J, with 13 bases between. CDR1 is MGHDK and CDR2 is SYGVNS in the germline V gene. The CDR3 spans 13 residues. The CDR3 DNA is TGTGCCAGCAGTGGCCAGAATACCTTCGAGCAGTACTTC. It specifies CASSGQNTFEQYF.

This chain uses TRBV7-8 with TRBJ2-7; TRBD1 aligns across 9 bases. Unmatched junction bases numbered 8, after V lost 1 base and J lost 7 bases. The CDR3 has 15 residues. CDR1 and CDR2 (germline): SGHVS, FQNEAQ. The CDR3 sequence: CASSLDTGGVGEQYV. The CDR3 DNA sequence: TGTGCCAGCAGCTTAGATACAGGGGGCGTGGGAGAGCAGTACGTC.